The 19 T cell receptor beta chains below come from one sample, sequenced in a study of response to subunit inactivated influenza vaccine. TCRdb used MiXCR to reprocess the RT-PCR reads, holding one entry per CDR3 protein. The table shows 650,000 to 800,000 distinct CDR3 sequences, with roughly 14% occurring only once. The starting material was PBMCs from blood, obtained less than 15 days before vaccination. The receptors stem from a man aged 45-60 years who received an inactivated influenza vaccine.

The chain recombines TRBV7-2 with TRBJ2-4, with 9 bases identical to TRBD2. Germline V CDR1 and CDR2: SGHTA, FQGNSA. There are 17 residues in the CDR3. The junction had 8 bases not matched to a gene; V was cut back by 5 bases and J by 0 bases. The CDR3 reads CASSNQIAGAAKNIQYF. Written as DNA, the CDR3 is TGTGCCAGCAGCAATCAGATAGCGGGGGCAGCCAAAAACATTCAGTACTTC.

The chain is built from TRBV3-1 and TRBJ2-1; 7 nucleotides match TRBD1. The CDR3 has 16 residues. CDR1 is LGHDT, CDR2 YNNKEL, per germline (reference sequence). V shed 2 bases and J 8 bases; nucleotides not matched to a gene: 12. The CDR3 nucleotides are TGTGCCAGCAGCCAAATCCGGGTACAGGGGTTCGATGAGCAGTTCTTC. Its protein product is CASSQIRVQGFDEQFF.

This clonotype was picked up many times. The chain recombines TRBV11-1 with TRBJ2-3; D perhaps matches TRBD1 (5 bases). Germline V gene data show CDR1 as SGHAT and CDR2 as FQDESV (reference sequence). V dropped 5 bases and J dropped 3 bases, with 18 bases sitting between them. CDR3 size: 16 residues. For the CDR3, the DNA is TGTGCCAGCAGCCCCCGACAGCCTCGCAGAACAGATACGCAGTATTTT. Its translation: CASSPRQPRRTDTQYF.

This clonotype was seen just once. V gene TRBV18 combines with J gene TRBJ2-2; 7 bases agree with TRBD1. Per the germline V gene, CDR1 is KGHSH and CDR2 is LQKENI. CDR3 size: 16 residues. The trim removed 3 bases at V and 5 bases at J, leaving 9 bases unmatched. CDR3 nucleotides: TGTGCCAGCTCACCCCGAGAGGGGGCTCGAACCGGGGAGCTGTTTTTT. Its protein product is CASSPREGARTGELFF. Variable domain in full (rest from reference TRBV18 and TRBJ2-2): NAGVMQNPRHLVRRRGQEARLRCSPMKGHSHVYWYRQLPEEGLKFMVYLQKENIIDESGMPKERFSAEFPKEGPSILRIQQVVRGDSAAYFCASSPREGARTGELFFGEGSRLTVL.

This sequence joins TRBV7-2 and TRBJ2-4, with D perhaps TRBD1 or TRBD2 (5 bases each). The CDR3 length is 17 residues. V lost 0 bases and J 0 bases, leaving 12 bases between the germline ends. The germline CDR1 and CDR2 sequences are SGHTA and FQGNSA. CDR3 amino acids: CASSLAGRILAKNIQYF. CDR3 nucleotides: TGTGCCAGCAGCTTAGCGGGACGGATTCTAGCCAAAAACATTCAGTACTTC.

CDR3 sequence (DNA): TGTGCCAGCAGTTTCACGAATTTGGGCACAGATACGCAGTATTTT. Translation gives CASSFTNLGTDTQYF. The chain links TRBV6-5 to TRBJ2-3, with D hard to call. V lost 4 bases to trimming and J lost 1 base, with 12 bases between them. From germline, CDR1 is MNHEY and CDR2 SVGAGI. The CDR3 is made up of 15 amino acids.

J is TRBJ2-5 and V is TRBV7-2; 10 positions match TRBD2. The trim removed 5 bases at V and 5 bases at J, leaving 5 bases unmatched. The length of the CDR3 is 14 residues. The germline CDR1 and CDR2 sequences are SGHTA and FQGNSA. The CDR3 reads CASSIRLAGETQYF. The CDR3 bases are TGTGCCAGCAGCATTCGACTAGCGGGCGAGACCCAGTACTTC.

This chain joins TRBV10-3 and TRBJ2-1; 7 bases match TRBD2. The CDR3 runs to 16 residues. V shed 3 bases and J 8 bases; nucleotides not matched to a gene: 13. Germline V CDR1 and CDR2: ENHRY, SYGVKD. CDR3 coding DNA: TGTGCCATCAGTGAATTGGGGAGCGGGACCTCCCATGAGCAGTTCTTC. Translation gives CAISELGSGTSHEQFF.

The sample holds many counts of this clonotype. The V and J genes are TRBV5-1 and TRBJ2-3; 8 bases line up with TRBD2. CDR1 is SGHRS, CDR2 YFSETQ, per germline. The V gene end was trimmed by 2 bases and the J gene end by 2 bases; junction bases not matched to a gene: 7. The CDR3 runs 16 residues. This CDR3 reads CASSFRTSSYTDTQYF. DNA of the CDR3: TGCGCCAGCAGCTTTAGGACTAGCAGTTACACAGATACGCAGTATTTT.

The sample holds many counts of this clonotype. This rearrangement joins TRBV6-1 to TRBJ2-7; D remains unclear. Germline assignment: CDR1 MNHNS and CDR2 SASEGT. V shed 6 bases and J shed 0 bases, with 9 bases lying between them. The length of the CDR3 is 13 residues. CDR3 sequence: CASSPTNSYEQYF. As DNA, the CDR3 is TGTGCCAGCAGCCCGACAAACTCCTACGAGCAGTACTTC.

This clonotype was seen a handful of times. The chain is built from TRBV7-2 and TRBJ1-6, with D unresolved. Trimming removed 5 bases from V and 0 bases from J, with 8 bases in between. CDR1 and CDR2 from the germline V gene are SGHTA and FQGNSA. This CDR3 is built from 15 residues. The CDR3 DNA follows: TGTGCCAGCAGCCCAGGTGGCTCCTATAATTCACCCCTCCACTTT. This sequence encodes CASSPGGSYNSPLHF.

This clonotype turned up a few times. The V call is TRBV12-3 or TRBV12-4, the J call TRBJ2-5; D not resolved. The V gene lost 4 bases and the J gene lost 7 bases, with 10 bases spanning the gap. The CDR3 runs to 12 residues. CDR3 DNA sequence: TGTGCCAGCAGTTCAGCTCTAGGGACCCAGTACTTC. The encoded protein is CASSSALGTQYF.

There are a few counts of this clonotype. The chain joins TRBV28 to TRBJ2-3, with 7 bases fitting TRBD2. The ends lost 7 bases at V and 0 bases at J; junction bases unmatched: 4. The CDR3 length is 14 residues. Germline V gene sequence: CDR1 MDHEN, CDR2 SYDVKM. The chain's CDR3 is CASKGAGSTDTQYF. As DNA, the CDR3 is TGTGCCAGCAAGGGAGCGGGAAGCACAGATACGCAGTATTTT.

This clonotype was seen a few times. The V gene is TRBV10-3, the J gene TRBJ2-5, with D unclear. From germline, CDR1 is ENHRY and CDR2 SYGVKD. CDR3 length equals 15 residues. Trimming removed 6 bases at V and 2 bases at J, with 16 bases between. The CDR3 nucleotides read TGTGCCATCAGGGGCCCCGGAAGGGATCAAGAGACCCAGTACTTC. It is translated as CAIRGPGRDQETQYF.

This clonotype was detected only a few times. The chain uses TRBV7-9 and TRBJ1-6; D may be TRBD1 (5 bases). This CDR3 comprises 15 residues. The germline V gene encodes CDR1 SEHNR and CDR2 FQNEAQ (reference sequence). The V gene lost 5 bases and the J gene lost 7 bases, with 15 bases spanning the gap. The CDR3 region is CASSSPGLPNSPLHF. The CDR3 coding sequence is TGTGCCAGCAGCAGCCCGGGACTGCCGAATTCACCCCTCCACTTT.

This clonotype was counted only a few times. The chain couples TRBV4-1 to TRBJ2-7, with D unresolved. This CDR3 has 16 amino acids. The V gene lost 2 bases and the J gene lost 0 bases, with 14 bases spanning the gap. CDR1 MGHRA and CDR2 YSYEKL come from the germline V gene. In nucleotides, the CDR3 is TGCGCCAGCAGCCAACCTACGAAGATTAGCTCCTACGAGCAGTACTTC. This codes for CASSQPTKISSYEQYF.

The chain combines TRBV11-2 with TRBJ1-3; TRBD1 is a possible D gene (5 bases). V gave up 5 bases and J gave up 3 bases, with 14 bases separating them. This CDR3 comprises 15 residues. Germline lookup yields CDR1 SGHAT and CDR2 FQNNGV. The chain's CDR3 is CASSRALGVGNTIYF. The CDR3 coding sequence is TGTGCCAGCAGCCGGGCGTTAGGGGTTGGAAACACCATATATTTT.

The rearrangement links TRBV7-2 to TRBJ2-1; maybe TRBD1 (5 bases). Per the germline V gene, CDR1 is SGHTA and CDR2 is FQGNSA. The CDR3 is 12 residues long. Deletions cut 5 bases from V and 9 bases from J, with 11 bases between. CDR3 in amino acids: CASSASRGEQFF. In DNA, the CDR3 is TGTGCCAGCAGCGCATCTAGGGGTGAGCAGTTCTTC.

The chain employs TRBV12-3 or TRBV12-4 and TRBJ2-3, with 13 bases fitting TRBD2. The CDR3 contains 16 residues. With 5 bases clipped from V and 3 bases from J, the junction kept 5 bases outside the gene matches. CDR3 in DNA: TGTGCCAGCAGTCGTCCGGGACTAGCGGGGACAGATACGCAGTATTTT. Amino acids: CASSRPGLAGTDTQYF.